This TCR beta chain is from a study of T cell responses to AZD1222 COVID-19 vaccine. The table came from immunoSEQ multiplex PCR; TCRdb's copy has only in-frame clones and leaves some out. This table holds over 45,000 clones, 70% to 90% found once. In the case of this clone: The antigen is undetermined.

Findings and limits, study-wide: Baseline serology detected seropositivity in only six AZD1222 recipients.

Trimming pared 1 base from V and 2 bases from J, leaving 12 bases between. Germline V CDR1 and CDR2: SGHRS, YFSETQ. The CDR3 has 16 amino acids. The chain employs TRBV5-1 and TRBJ2-2; weak D call: TRBD2 (6 bases). This receptor was obtained from an adult in good health. The sequences come from peripheral blood, collected on day 0 of AZD1222 vaccination. The CDR3 DNA is TGCGCCAGCAGCTTGTTCGCTAGCGTTAACACCGGGGAGCTGTTTTTT. Protein product: CASSLFASVNTGELFF.